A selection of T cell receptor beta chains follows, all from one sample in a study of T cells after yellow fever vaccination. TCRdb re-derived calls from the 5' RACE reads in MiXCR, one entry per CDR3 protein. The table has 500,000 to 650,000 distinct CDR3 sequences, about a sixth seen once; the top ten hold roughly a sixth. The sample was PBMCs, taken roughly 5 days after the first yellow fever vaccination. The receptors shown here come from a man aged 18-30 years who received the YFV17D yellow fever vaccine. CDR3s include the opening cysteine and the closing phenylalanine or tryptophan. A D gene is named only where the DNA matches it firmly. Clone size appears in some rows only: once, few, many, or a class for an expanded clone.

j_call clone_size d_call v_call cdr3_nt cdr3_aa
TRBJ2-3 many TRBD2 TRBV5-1 TGCGCCAGCAGCATAGCGGGGTTCACAGATACGCAGTATTTT CASSIAGFTDTQYF
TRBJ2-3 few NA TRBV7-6 TGTGCCAGCAGCCCCGACAGCGCAGATACGCAGTATTTT CASSPDSADTQYF
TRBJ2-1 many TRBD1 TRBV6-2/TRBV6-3 TGTGCCAGCATCCAAAGGGGTCGGGACAGGGATAATGAGCAGTTCTTC CASIQRGRDRDNEQFF
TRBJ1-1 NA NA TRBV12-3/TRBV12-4 TGTGCCAGCAGGCTCGCCGGGACACAGGCAGCTTTCTTT CASRLAGTQAAFF
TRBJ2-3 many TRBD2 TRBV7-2 TGTGCCAGCAGCTTACAGCGGGGGAGCACAGATACGCAGTATTTT CASSLQRGSTDTQYF
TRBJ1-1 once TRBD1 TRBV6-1 TGTGCCAGCAGTGAAGCGGGGACAGAAAATGAAGCTTTCTTT CASSEAGTENEAFF
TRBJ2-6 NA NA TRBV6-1 TGTGCCAGCAGGCCCCCGGGAGTTCGCGGGGCCAACGTCCTGACTTTC CASRPPGVRGANVLTF
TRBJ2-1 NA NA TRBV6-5 TGTGCCAGCAGTTACTCGAATGTTGAGCAGTTCTTC CASSYSNVEQFF
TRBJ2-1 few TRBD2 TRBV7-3 TGTGCCAGCAGCCTCCTAGCGGGGGTTGAGCAGTTCTTC CASSLLAGVEQFF
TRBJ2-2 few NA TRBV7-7 TGTGCTAGCAGCTCCCAGCGCTGGACAGATAAGACCGGGGAGCTGTTTTTT CASSSQRWTDKTGELFF
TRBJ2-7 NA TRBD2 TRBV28 TGTGCCAGCAGTCCTACTAGCGGGGGCCCCCTTTACGAGCAGTACTTC CASSPTSGGPLYEQYF
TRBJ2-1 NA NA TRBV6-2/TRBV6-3 TGTGCCAGCGCAAGCTCCTACAATGAGCAGTTCTTC CASASSYNEQFF
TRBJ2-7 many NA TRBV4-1 TGCGCCAGCAGCCAAGAATGGGGGATGGGCTACGAGCAGTACTTC CASSQEWGMGYEQYF
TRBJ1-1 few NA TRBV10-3 TGTGCCATCAGGGGGGGGCCTTATAACACTGAAGCTTTCTTT CAIRGGPYNTEAFF
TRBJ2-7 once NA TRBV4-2 TGTGCCAGCCGGGGGGCGCCAGTTTACGAGCAGTACTTC CASRGAPVYEQYF
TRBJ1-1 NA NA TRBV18 TGTGCCAGCTCACAAGGTGCAGGCGGACCCGGACGGTCTGAAGCTTTCTTT CASSQGAGGPGRSEAFF
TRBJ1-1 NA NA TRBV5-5 TGTGCCAGCACCCTCATGCCAGGAGGGAACACTGAAGCTTTCTTT CASTLMPGGNTEAFF
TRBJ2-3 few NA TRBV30 TGTGCCTGGGCGGACACAGATACGCAGTATTTT CAWADTDTQYF
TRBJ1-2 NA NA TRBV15 TGTGCCACCAGCAGGGAGTTGGGGGGGGGCTACACCTTC CATSRELGGGYTF
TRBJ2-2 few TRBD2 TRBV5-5 TGTGCCAGCAGCCATAGCGGGCCCGGGGAGCTGTTTTTT CASSHSGPGELFF
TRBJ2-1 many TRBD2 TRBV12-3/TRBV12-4 TGTGCCAGCAGTTTCTCGACTAGCGGGGGCCCCAATGAGCAGTTCTTC CASSFSTSGGPNEQFF
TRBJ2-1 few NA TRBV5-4 TGTGCCAGCAGCCAAAAGGAAGGGTCGGATGAGCAGTTCTTC CASSQKEGSDEQFF
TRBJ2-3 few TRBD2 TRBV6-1 TGTGCCAGCAGTGCCTCGGGAGGGCGAAGCACAGATACGCAGTATTTT CASSASGGRSTDTQYF
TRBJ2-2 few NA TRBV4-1 TGCGCCAGCAGCTATTCCCGGGGTAACACCGGGGAGCTGTTTTTT CASSYSRGNTGELFF
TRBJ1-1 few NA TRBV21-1 TGTGCCAGGACCGGACAGGGGGAGAACACTGAAGCTTTCTTT CARTGQGENTEAFF
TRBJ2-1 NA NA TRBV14 TGTGCCAGCAGCCGTTGGGAGGAGCAGTTCTTC CASSRWEEQFF
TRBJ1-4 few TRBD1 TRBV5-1 TGCGCCAGCAGCCCGAGCGGACAGGGTAATGAAAAACTGTTTTTT CASSPSGQGNEKLFF
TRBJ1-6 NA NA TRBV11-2 TGTGCCAGCAGCCTGGTGGATAATTCACCCCTCCACTTT CASSLVDNSPLHF
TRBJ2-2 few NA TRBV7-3 TGTGCCAGCTCGGGTGGGTCCGGGGAGCTGTTTTTT CASSGGSGELFF
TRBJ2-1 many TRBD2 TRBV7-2 TGTGCCAGCAGCCCGCCGGGGGGCTACAATGAGCAGTTCTTC CASSPPGGYNEQFF
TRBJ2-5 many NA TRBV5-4 TGTGCCAGCAGCTTGAATTACCCTCCCCAGTACTTC CASSLNYPPQYF
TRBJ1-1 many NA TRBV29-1 TGCAGCGTTACTGTAATGAACACTGAAGCTTTCTTT CSVTVMNTEAFF
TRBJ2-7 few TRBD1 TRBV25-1 TGTGCCAGCAGTCTAGCCCACCCGACAGGGTACGAGCAGTACTTC CASSLAHPTGYEQYF
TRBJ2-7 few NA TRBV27 TGTGCCAGCAGTTTATCGATTCACAGGGCCTACGAGCAGTACTTC CASSLSIHRAYEQYF
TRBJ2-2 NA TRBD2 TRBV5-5 TGTGCCAGCAGCTTGGAATTTAGCGGGGGGGCCACCGGGGAGCTGTTTTTT CASSLEFSGGATGELFF
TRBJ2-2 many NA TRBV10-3 TGTGCCATCAGTGAGTCCTCAGGGCGGACCGGGGAGCTGTTTTTT CAISESSGRTGELFF
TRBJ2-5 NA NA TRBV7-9 TGTGCCAGCAGCTTAGCTAAAAGGGCAGAAGAGACCCAGTACTTC CASSLAKRAEETQYF
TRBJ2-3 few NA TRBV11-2 TGTGCCAGCGTCTCGCGGGGCTACCTTACGCAGTATTTT CASVSRGYLTQYF
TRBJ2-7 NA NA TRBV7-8 TGTGCCAGCAGCTTAGGGTCCGGCTACGAGCAGTACTTC CASSLGSGYEQYF
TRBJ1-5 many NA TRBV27 TGTGCCAGCAGCCCTAATAGCAATCAGCCCCAGCATTTT CASSPNSNQPQHF
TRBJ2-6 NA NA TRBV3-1 TGTGCCAGCAGCCAAGACCCCCGTTCTGGGGCCAACGTCCTGACTTTC CASSQDPRSGANVLTF
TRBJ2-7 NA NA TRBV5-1 TGCGCCAGCAGCGACGGACCCTACGAGCAGTACTTC CASSDGPYEQYF
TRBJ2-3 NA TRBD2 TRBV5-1 TGCGCCAGCAGGCAGCTTGGCGGGGGGACTACAGATACGCAGTATTTT CASRQLGGGTTDTQYF
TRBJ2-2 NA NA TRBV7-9 TGTGCCAGCAGCTTACGAGGAGAAGCGAACACCGGGGAGCTGTTTTTT CASSLRGEANTGELFF
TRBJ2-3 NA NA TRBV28 TGTGCCAGCGGATGGGGGGCAGCAACCTCAAGCACAGATACGCAGTATTTT CASGWGAATSSTDTQYF
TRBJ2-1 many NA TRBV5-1 TGCGCCAGCAGCTCGGGGGAGACCTCCTACAATGAGCAGTTCTTC CASSSGETSYNEQFF
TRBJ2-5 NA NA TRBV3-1 TGTGCCAGCAGCCAAGGAGTGGCAGGGCTAGGAAAGACCCAGTACTTC CASSQGVAGLGKTQYF
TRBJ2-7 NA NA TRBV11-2 TGTGCCAGCAGCTGGCCTCGGCGGACCACCTACGAGCAGTACTTC CASSWPRRTTYEQYF
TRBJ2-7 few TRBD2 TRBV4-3 TGCGCCAGCAGCCGGCAGCGGGGGGCCTCCTACGAGCAGTACTTC CASSRQRGASYEQYF
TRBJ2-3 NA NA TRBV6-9 TGTGCCGTTAGTTGGGGGAGGAGCCCAGATACGCAGTATTTT CAVSWGRSPDTQYF
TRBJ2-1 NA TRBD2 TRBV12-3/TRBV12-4 TGTGCCAGCACCCATCGGGGGGTCTCCTACAATGAGCAGTTCTTC CASTHRGVSYNEQFF